This T cell receptor beta chain emerged from a study of a mutant IDH1 vaccine in newly diagnosed glioma. Study-wide background: Treatment recipients were roughly 62% male and about 40% female, and their mean age was roughly 40 years. Every participant had undergone radiotherapy, temozolomide, or both before, and most underwent both.

Sequencing used immunoSEQ multiplex PCR; TCRdb keeps in-frame clones, though not all of them. In the table there are roughly 41,000 clones, roughly 90% of which are singletons. This clone appeared once. Its antigen is undetermined. Study results and caveats: Changes in the top peripheral T cell clonotypes seemingly had no bearing on pseudoprogression.

V was pared by 4 bases and J by 1 base, with 0 bases of the junction left unmatched. The germline V gene encodes CDR1 SQVTM and CDR2 ANQGSEA. This CDR3 contains 12 residues. Time point noted: baseline, week 1 (first vaccination visit). Treatment indicated: pre-vaccination baseline after standard-of-care therapy. The sample in question was PBMCs, obtained from a glioma patient treated with radiotherapy, temozolomide or both. The rearrangement links TRBV29-1 to TRBJ1-1, with 7 bases lining up with TRBD1. This clonotype was sampled from a man aged 18 to 29 with glioma. CDR3 sequence: CSVGDRNTEAFF. CDR3 DNA sequence: TGCAGCGTTGGGGACAGGAACACTGAAGCTTTCTTT.